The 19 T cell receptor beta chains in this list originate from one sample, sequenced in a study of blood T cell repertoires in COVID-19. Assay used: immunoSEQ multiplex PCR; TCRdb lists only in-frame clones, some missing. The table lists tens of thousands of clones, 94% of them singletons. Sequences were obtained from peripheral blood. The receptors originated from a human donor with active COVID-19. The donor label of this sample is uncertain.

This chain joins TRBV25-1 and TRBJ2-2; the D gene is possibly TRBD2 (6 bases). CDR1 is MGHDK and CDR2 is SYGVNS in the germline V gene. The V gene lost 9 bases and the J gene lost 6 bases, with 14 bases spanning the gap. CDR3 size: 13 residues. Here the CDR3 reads CARRGRMAGELFF. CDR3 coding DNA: TGTGCCAGGCGGGGCCGGATGGCCGGGGAGCTGTTTTTT.

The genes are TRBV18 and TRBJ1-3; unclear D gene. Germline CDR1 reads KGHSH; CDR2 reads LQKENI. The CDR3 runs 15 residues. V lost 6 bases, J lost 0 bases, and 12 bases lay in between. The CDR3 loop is CASSPVLDSGNTIYF. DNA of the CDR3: TGTGCCAGCTCGCCGGTATTAGACTCTGGAAACACCATATATTTT.

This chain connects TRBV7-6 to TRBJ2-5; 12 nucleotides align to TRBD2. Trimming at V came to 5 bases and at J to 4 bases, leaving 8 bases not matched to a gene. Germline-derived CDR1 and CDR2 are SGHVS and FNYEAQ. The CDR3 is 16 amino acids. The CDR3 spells CASSDRRLAGVETQYF. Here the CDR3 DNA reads TGTGCCAGCAGCGATAGACGACTAGCGGGAGTAGAGACCCAGTACTTC.

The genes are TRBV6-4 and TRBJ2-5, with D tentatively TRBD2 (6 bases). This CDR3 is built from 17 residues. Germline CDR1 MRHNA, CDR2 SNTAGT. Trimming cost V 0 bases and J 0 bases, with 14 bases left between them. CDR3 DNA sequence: TGTGCCAGCAGTGACTCGAGCAGGGAGGCCCACCAAGAGACCCAGTACTTC. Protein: CASSDSSREAHQETQYF.

The CDR3 spells CASSLVYGGRSYEQYF. In nucleotides, the CDR3 is TGTGCCAGCAGCTTAGTCTATGGCGGGAGGTCCTACGAGCAGTACTTC. V usage is TRBV11-3 and J usage is TRBJ2-7, with TRBD2 matching 8 bases. CDR1 SGHNT and CDR2 YENEEA come from the germline V gene. Germline trimming cut 1 base from V and 1 base from J; bases unmatched to any gene: 6. This CDR3 region has 16 residues.

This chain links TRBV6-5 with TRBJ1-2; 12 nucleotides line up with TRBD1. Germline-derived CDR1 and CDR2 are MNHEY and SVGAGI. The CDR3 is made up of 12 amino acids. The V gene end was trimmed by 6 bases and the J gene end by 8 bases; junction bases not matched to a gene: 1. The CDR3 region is CASRGQGAGYTF. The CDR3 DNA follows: TGTGCCAGCAGGGGACAGGGGGCGGGCTACACCTTC.

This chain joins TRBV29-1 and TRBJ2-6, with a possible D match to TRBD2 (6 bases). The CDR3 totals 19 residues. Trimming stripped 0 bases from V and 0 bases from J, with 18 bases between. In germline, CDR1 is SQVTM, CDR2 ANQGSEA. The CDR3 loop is CSVEEGTGLEISGANVLTF. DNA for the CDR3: TGCAGCGTTGAAGAAGGGACGGGACTCGAGATCTCTGGGGCCAACGTCCTGACTTTC.

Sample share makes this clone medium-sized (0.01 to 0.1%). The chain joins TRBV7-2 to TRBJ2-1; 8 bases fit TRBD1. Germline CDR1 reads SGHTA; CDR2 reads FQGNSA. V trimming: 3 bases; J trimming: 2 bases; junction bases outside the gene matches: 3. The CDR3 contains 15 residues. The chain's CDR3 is CASSFRQGTYNEQFF. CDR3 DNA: TGTGCCAGCAGCTTCAGACAGGGGACCTACAATGAGCAGTTCTTC.

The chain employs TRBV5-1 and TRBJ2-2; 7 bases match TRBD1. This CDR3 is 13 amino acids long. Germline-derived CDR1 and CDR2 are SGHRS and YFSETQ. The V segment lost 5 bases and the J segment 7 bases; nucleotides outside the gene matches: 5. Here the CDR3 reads CASRTGSGGELFF. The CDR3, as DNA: TGCGCCAGCAGGACAGGGTCGGGCGGGGAGCTGTTTTTT.

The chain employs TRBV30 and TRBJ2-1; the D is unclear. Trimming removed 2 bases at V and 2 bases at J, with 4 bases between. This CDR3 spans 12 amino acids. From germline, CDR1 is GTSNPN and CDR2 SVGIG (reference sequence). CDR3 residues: CAWSTAYNEQFF. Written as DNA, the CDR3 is TGTGCCTGGAGTACAGCCTACAATGAGCAGTTCTTC.

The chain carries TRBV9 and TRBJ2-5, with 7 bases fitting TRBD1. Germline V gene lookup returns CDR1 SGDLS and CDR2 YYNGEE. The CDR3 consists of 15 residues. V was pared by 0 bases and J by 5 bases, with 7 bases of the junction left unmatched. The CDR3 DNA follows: TGTGCCAGCAGCGTAGCTGAGGGGGCCGACGAGACCCAGTACTTC. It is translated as CASSVAEGADETQYF. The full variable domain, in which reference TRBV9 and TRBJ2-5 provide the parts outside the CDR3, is DSGVTQTPKHLITATGQRVTLRCSPRSGDLSVYWYQQSLDQGLQFLIQYYNGEERAKGNILERFSAQQFPDLHSELNLSSLELGDSALYFCASSVAEGADETQYFGPGTRLLVL.

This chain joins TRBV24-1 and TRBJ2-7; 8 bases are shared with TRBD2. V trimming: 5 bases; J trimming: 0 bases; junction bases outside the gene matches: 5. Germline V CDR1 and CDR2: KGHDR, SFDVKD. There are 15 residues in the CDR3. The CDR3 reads CATSGLAGDSYEQYF. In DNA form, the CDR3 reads TGTGCCACCAGTGGGCTAGCGGGTGACTCCTACGAGCAGTACTTC.

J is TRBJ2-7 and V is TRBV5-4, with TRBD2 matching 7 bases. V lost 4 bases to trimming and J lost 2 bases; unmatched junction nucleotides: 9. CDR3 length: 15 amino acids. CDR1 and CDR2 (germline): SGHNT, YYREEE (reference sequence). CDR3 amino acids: CASSAASGYAYEQYF. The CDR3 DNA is TGTGCCAGCAGCGCAGCTAGCGGTTACGCCTACGAGCAGTACTTC.

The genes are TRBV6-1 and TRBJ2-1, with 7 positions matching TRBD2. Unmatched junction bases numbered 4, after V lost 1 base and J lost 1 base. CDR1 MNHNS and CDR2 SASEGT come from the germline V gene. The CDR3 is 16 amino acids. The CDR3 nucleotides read TGTGCCAGCAGTGAAGATGGCGGGAGTTCCTACAATGAGCAGTTCTTC. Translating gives CASSEDGGSSYNEQFF.

This CDR3 is CASSLRQGRTKNIQYF. The CDR3 coding sequence is TGTGCCAGCAGCTTAAGACAGGGCAGGACCAAAAACATTCAGTACTTC. The gene calls are TRBV7-8 and TRBJ2-4; 7 bases match TRBD1. V lost 2 bases to trimming and J lost 2 bases; unmatched junction nucleotides: 6. The V gene's germline CDR1 is SGHVS and CDR2 FQNEAQ. The CDR3 totals 16 residues.

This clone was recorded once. The CDR3 protein is CATSRGVLFRFGTDTQYF. The CDR3 coding sequence is TGTGCCACCAGCAGAGGGGTACTATTTAGGTTTGGCACAGATACGCAGTATTTT. V is TRBV15 and J is TRBJ2-3; D not resolved. The CDR3 has 18 amino acids. V lost 1 base and J lost 1, with 18 bases in between. Germline lookup yields CDR1 LNHNV and CDR2 YYDKDF (reference sequence).

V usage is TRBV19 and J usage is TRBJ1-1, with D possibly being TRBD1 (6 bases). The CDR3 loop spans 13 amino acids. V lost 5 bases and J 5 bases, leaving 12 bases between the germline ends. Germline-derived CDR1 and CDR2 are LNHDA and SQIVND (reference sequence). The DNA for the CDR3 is TGTGCCAGTAGTCAGGACAGACGGACTGAAGCTTTCTTT. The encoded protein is CASSQDRRTEAFF. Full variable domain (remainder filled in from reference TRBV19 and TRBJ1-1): DGGITQSPKYLFRKEGQNVTLSCEQNLNHDAMYWYRQDPGQGLRLIYYSQIVNDFQKGDIAEGYSVSREKKESFPLTVTSAQKNPTAFYLCASSQDRRTEAFFGQGTRLTVV.

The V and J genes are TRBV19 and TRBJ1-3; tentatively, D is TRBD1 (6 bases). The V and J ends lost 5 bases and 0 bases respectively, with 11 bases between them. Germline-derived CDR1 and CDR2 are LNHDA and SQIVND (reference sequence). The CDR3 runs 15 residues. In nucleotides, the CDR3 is TGTGCCAGTAGTCCCCCCAGGGGCTCTGGAAACACCATATATTTT. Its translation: CASSPPRGSGNTIYF.

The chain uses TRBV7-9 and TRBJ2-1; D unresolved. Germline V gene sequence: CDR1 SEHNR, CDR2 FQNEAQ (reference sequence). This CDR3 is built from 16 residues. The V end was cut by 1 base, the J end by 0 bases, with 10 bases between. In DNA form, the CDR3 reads TGTGCCAGCAGCTTAGAAACCGTCAGCTCCTACAATGAGCAGTTCTTC. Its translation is CASSLETVSSYNEQFF.